This passage covers 22 T cell receptor beta chains from one sample sequenced in a study of cytomegalovirus exposure and HLA in healthy donors. Profiled with immunoSEQ multiplex PCR; TCRdb holds only in-frame clones, not every one. The sample holds about 130,000 clones, 75% to 90% seen once. Sequences were obtained from PBMCs. The receptors were gathered from a woman in her thirties in good health and CMV-seropositive.

This chain connects TRBV19 to TRBJ2-2; D might be TRBD2 (5 bases). The V end lost 1 base, the J end lost 1 base, and 13 bases lay between the germline ends. Germline CDR1 and CDR2: LNHDA and SQIVND (reference sequence). The CDR3 is 17 amino acids. The CDR3 loop is CASSIVARGRNTGELFF. DNA of the CDR3: TGTGCCAGTAGTATAGTAGCGAGAGGAAGGAACACCGGGGAGCTGTTTTTT.

The V gene is TRBV5-4, the J gene TRBJ1-5; TRBD1 agrees at 8 bases. The CDR3 totals 13 residues. CDR1 is SGHNT and CDR2 is YYREEE in the germline V gene (reference sequence). Unmatched junction bases numbered 6, after V lost 7 bases and J lost 6 bases. For the CDR3, the DNA is TGTGCCAGCTCTCAGGGGGCCGCTCAGCCCCAGCATTTT. It yields the protein CASSQGAAQPQHF.

There are a few counts of this clone. The chain carries TRBV7-6 and TRBJ2-5; TRBD2 might be the D (5 bases). V lost 5 bases and J 1 base, leaving 14 bases between the germline ends. Germline CDR1 is SGHVS and CDR2 is FNYEAQ. CDR3 size: 15 residues. CDR3 DNA: TGTGCCAGCAGCGCCTATTTAACTAGCCAAGAGACCCAGTACTTC. Its translation: CASSAYLTSQETQYF.

The chain joins TRBV7-2 to TRBJ1-5; D not certain. The CDR3 extends over 15 amino acids. Between the trimmed V and J ends, which lost 2 bases and 2 bases, there was a span of 10 bases. Per the germline V gene, CDR1 is SGHTA and CDR2 is FQGNSA. The CDR3 region has the DNA TGTGCCAGCAGCTTAACTGGTCTGGGCAATCAGCCCCAGCATTTT. Translated, it gives CASSLTGLGNQPQHF.

The CDR3 nucleotides are TGTGCCAGCAGTAGATCCGGACAGGGGGTTTCCTATAATTCACCCCTCCACTTT. It translates to CASSRSGQGVSYNSPLHF. V and J are TRBV5-4 and TRBJ1-6; 10 bases fit TRBD1. Germline CDR1 is SGHNT and CDR2 is YYREEE (reference sequence). The CDR3 consists of 18 residues. V gave up 5 bases and J gave up 1 base; unmatched junction bases: 9.

The chain uses TRBV7-9 and TRBJ1-4, with TRBD1 matching over 7 bases. This CDR3 has 14 amino acids. Unmatched junction bases numbered 4, after V lost 3 bases and J lost 6 bases. CDR1 SEHNR and CDR2 FQNEAQ come from the germline V gene (reference sequence). CDR3 region: CASSLGQTDEKLFF. DNA for the CDR3: TGTGCCAGCAGCTTGGGACAGACCGATGAAAAACTGTTTTTT. The complete variable domain, with remaining parts taken from reference TRBV7-9 and TRBJ1-4, reads DTGVSQNPRHKITKRGQNVTFRCDPISEHNRLYWYRQTLGQGPEFLTYFQNEAQLEKSRLLSDRFSAERPKGSFSTLEIQRTEQGDSAMYLCASSLGQTDEKLFFGSGTQLSVL.

The chain links TRBV19 to TRBJ2-1, with 12 nucleotides matching TRBD2. Germline-derived CDR1 and CDR2 are LNHDA and SQIVND (reference sequence). The CDR3 is 16 amino acids. Losses at the gene ends were 5 bases for V and 6 bases for J; bases not matched to a gene: 8. In DNA form, the CDR3 reads TGTGCCAGTAGTTTCCTAGCGGGGGGGCCCCTCAATGAGCAGTTCTTC. The encoded protein is CASSFLAGGPLNEQFF.

This chain joins TRBV29-1 and TRBJ2-3, with D maybe TRBD1 (5 bases). V dropped 4 bases and J dropped 0 bases, with 14 bases sitting between them. CDR3 length: 15 residues. The V gene's germline CDR1 is SQVTM and CDR2 ANQGSEA. CDR3 DNA: TGCAGCGTTGTGACAGCTTTTTCTAGCACAGATACGCAGTATTTT. The encoded protein is CSVVTAFSSTDTQYF.

The gene calls are TRBV9 and TRBJ2-3; the D is unclear. Germline assignment: CDR1 SGDLS and CDR2 YYNGEE. CDR3 length: 12 amino acids. Trimming took 4 bases from V and 2 from J, leaving 5 bases between them. CDR3 bases: TGTGCCAGCAGCCCGTTCACAGATACGCAGTATTTT. Translating it yields CASSPFTDTQYF.

This chain links TRBV11-2 with TRBJ1-5, with 8 bases matching TRBD1. Germline V CDR1 and CDR2: SGHAT, FQNNGV. The CDR3 spans 15 residues. Trimming took 4 bases from V and 2 from J; bases not matched to a gene: 4. The CDR3 DNA is TGTGCCAGCAGCTGGACAGGGTCCGGCAATCAGCCCCAGCATTTT. Translated: CASSWTGSGNQPQHF.

The chain combines TRBV19 with TRBJ1-4, with TRBD1 identical over 8 bases. Germline CDR1 is LNHDA and CDR2 is SQIVND (reference sequence). CDR3 length: 14 amino acids. The V and J ends lost 3 bases and 10 bases, in that order; junction bases with no gene match: 7. This CDR3 reads CASSITGGVGKLFF. The CDR3, as DNA: TGTGCCAGTAGTATTACAGGGGGTGTTGGAAAACTGTTTTTT.

V and J are TRBV19 and TRBJ2-5; 7 bases match TRBD2. The CDR3 consists of 15 residues. Germline V lookup: CDR1 LNHDA, CDR2 SQIVND (reference sequence). Trimming removed 6 bases from V and 3 bases from J; junction bases left unmatched: 10. For the CDR3, the DNA is TGTGCCAGTAGCAGTAGCGGGCGCGTAGAAGAGACCCAGTACTTC. Translation: CASSSSGRVEETQYF.

This clone was observed a single time. The gene calls are TRBV4-1 and TRBJ2-7; TRBD1 agrees at 9 bases. Germline V gene lookup returns CDR1 MGHRA and CDR2 YSYEKL. The CDR3 has 15 amino acids. The junction had 7 bases not matched to a gene; V was cut back by 4 bases and J by 3 bases. The CDR3 DNA sequence: TGCGCCAGCAGCCCCCACGGGACAGGGAACTACGAGCAGTACTTC. It encodes CASSPHGTGNYEQYF.

The chain couples TRBV29-1 to TRBJ1-2; perhaps TRBD1 as D (5 bases). CDR1 is SQVTM and CDR2 is ANQGSEA in the germline V gene. Trimming took off 1 base at V and 1 base at J, with 10 bases between the two ends. This CDR3 has 14 amino acids. The CDR3 DNA follows: TGCAGCGTTGAAGGGGCAGGGATTAACTATGGCTACACCTTC. This gives the protein CSVEGAGINYGYTF.

This clone was recorded only once. The chain joins TRBV6-1 to TRBJ2-7; D is unresolved. V lost 3 bases to trimming and J lost 4 bases, with 16 bases between them. The CDR3 is 15 amino acids. Per germline, CDR1 MNHNS and CDR2 SASEGT. The CDR3 region is CASSDPRISTYEQYF. CDR3 DNA: TGTGCCAGCAGTGATCCCAGGATCTCTACGTACGAGCAGTACTTC.

The sample holds one count of this clone. CDR3 DNA: TGTGCCAGCAGGGAAACGGAGGGACGTCATAGCAATCAGCCCCAGCATTTT. Translated: CASRETEGRHSNQPQHF. The rearrangement joins TRBV6-1 to TRBJ1-5; D possibly corresponds to TRBD1 (5 bases). V shed 6 bases and J shed 0 bases, with 18 bases lying between them. CDR3 length: 17 amino acids. CDR1 is MNHNS and CDR2 is SASEGT in the germline V gene.

J is TRBJ1-4 and V is TRBV5-1; 7 nucleotides line up with TRBD1. Germline V lookup: CDR1 SGHRS, CDR2 YFSETQ. The CDR3 is 14 residues long. V trimming: 3 bases; J trimming: 8 bases; junction bases outside the gene matches: 7. CDR3: CASSSTGLEEKLFF. Here the CDR3 DNA reads TGCGCCAGCAGCTCGACAGGGTTAGAGGAAAAACTGTTTTTT. Filled out from reference TRBV5-1 and TRBJ1-4, the complete variable domain reads KAGVTQTPRYLIKTRGQQVTLSCSPISGHRSVSWYQQTPGQGLQFLFEYFSETQRNKGNFPGRFSGRQFSNSRSEMNVSTLELGDSALYLCASSSTGLEEKLFFGSGTQLSVL.

This rearrangement joins TRBV7-9 to TRBJ2-3; TRBD1 might be the D (6 bases). Trimming pared 6 bases from V and 9 bases from J, leaving 13 bases between. CDR1 is SEHNR and CDR2 is FQNEAQ in the germline V gene (reference sequence). The CDR3 runs 12 residues. The CDR3 nucleotides are TGTGCCAGCAGTCTAACCGGGACAACGCAGTATTTT. This codes for CASSLTGTTQYF.

CDR3 amino acids: CASSNSGGGPVEQFF. CDR3 nucleotides: TGTGCCAGCAGCAATAGTGGGGGGGGGCCCGTTGAGCAGTTCTTC. The V and J genes are TRBV6-5 and TRBJ2-1; the D gene is possibly TRBD2 (7 bases). The CDR3 sequence is 15 residues long. V lost 6 bases, J lost 9 bases, and 21 bases lay in between. Germline CDR1 MNHEY, CDR2 SVGAGI.

V and J are TRBV18 and TRBJ2-1, with TRBD2 identical over 9 bases. This CDR3 has 16 residues. Per germline, CDR1 KGHSH and CDR2 LQKENI. Trimming cost V 2 bases and J 9 bases; bases outside gene matches: 11. CDR3 sequence reads: CASSPIAGGPGGEQFF. The CDR3 bases are TGTGCCAGCTCACCAATTGCGGGAGGGCCGGGGGGTGAGCAGTTCTTC.

The genes are TRBV18 and TRBJ2-7; TRBD2 matches 13 bases. The CDR3 extends over 15 amino acids. The germline gives CDR1 KGHSH, CDR2 LQKENI. V gave up 2 bases and J gave up 5 bases; unmatched junction bases: 3. This chain's CDR3 is CASSPLGLAGDEQYF. CDR3 DNA sequence: TGTGCCAGCTCACCATTAGGACTAGCGGGGGACGAGCAGTACTTC.

The chain's CDR3 is CASSPRGGNRYGYTF. Here the CDR3 DNA reads TGTGCCAGCAGCCCCAGGGGCGGAAATAGGTATGGCTACACCTTC. The chain combines TRBV27 with TRBJ1-2, with D perhaps matching TRBD1 (6 bases). Trimming took off 6 bases at V and 5 bases at J, with 19 bases between the two ends. The germline V gene encodes CDR1 MNHEY and CDR2 SMNVEV (reference sequence). The CDR3 spans 15 residues.